The source of this T cell receptor (beta chain) is a study of CD8+CD57+ T cells in acquired aplastic anemia. Study as a whole: On average, sorted CD4+ and CD8+ cells gave 3 to 3.5 ug of DNA. On average, healthy donors gave 9 million to 11 million reads for CD4+ cells. Study results and limitations: Patients shared around 31 CD8+ CDR3 sequences with controls. With respect to CD8+ Simpson's diversity, patients and controls did not differ significantly.

This clonotype was seen just once. What it binds is not known. The junction departs from the called germline gene at one end, perhaps through a read error. Genomic DNA templated the TCR beta VDJ and CDR3 profiling. Each CDR3 protein gets one entry after TCRdb re-called the reads with MiXCR. The sample yields tens of thousands of distinct CDR3 sequences, about 77% seen once. Per the germline V gene, CDR1 is ENHRY and CDR2 is SYGVKD. The CDR3 is made up of 16 amino acids. The TCR comes from a human donor in good health, serving as a control. Sequencing was carried out using sorted CD4+, CD8+, or CD8+CD57+ T cells (not recorded which) from PBMCs. The chain joins TRBV10-3 to TRBJ2-2; D call uncertain. CDR3: CAIRESAAPNTGELFF. For the CDR3, the DNA is TGTGCCATCCGTGAGTCTGCCGCCCCGAACACCGGGGAGCTGTTTTTT.